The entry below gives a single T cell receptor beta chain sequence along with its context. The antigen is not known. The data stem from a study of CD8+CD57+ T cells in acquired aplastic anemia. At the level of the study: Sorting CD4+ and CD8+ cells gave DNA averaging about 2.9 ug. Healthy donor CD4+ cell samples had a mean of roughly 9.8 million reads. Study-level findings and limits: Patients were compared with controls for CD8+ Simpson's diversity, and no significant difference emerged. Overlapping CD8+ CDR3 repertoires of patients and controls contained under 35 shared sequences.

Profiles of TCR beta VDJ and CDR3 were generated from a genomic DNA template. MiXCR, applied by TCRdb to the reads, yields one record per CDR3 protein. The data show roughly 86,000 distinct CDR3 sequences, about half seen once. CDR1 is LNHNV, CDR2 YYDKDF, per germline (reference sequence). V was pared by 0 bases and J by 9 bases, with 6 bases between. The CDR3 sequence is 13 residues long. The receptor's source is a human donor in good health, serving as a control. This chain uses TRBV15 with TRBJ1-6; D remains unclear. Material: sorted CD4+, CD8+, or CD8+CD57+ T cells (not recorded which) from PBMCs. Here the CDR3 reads CATSRDLGSPLHF. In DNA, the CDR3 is TGTGCCACCAGCAGAGATCTAGGTTCACCCCTCCACTTT.